Given below is one TCR beta chain in context. The sample is drawn from a study of T cell changes during pregnancy in multiple sclerosis. Generated by immunoSEQ multiplex PCR, the TCRdb table keeps only in-frame clones and is missing some. This table holds about 44,000 clones, 80% to 90% found once. V lost 0 bases to trimming and J lost 3 bases; unmatched junction nucleotides: 2. Per the germline V gene, CDR1 is MNHEY and CDR2 is SVGAGI. The CDR3 consists of 14 residues. The receptor was isolated from a female donor with multiple sclerosis, enrolled in a pregnancy study. Here the sequenced sample was CD4+ T cells from peripheral blood mononuclear cells, taken after pregnancy. This chain links TRBV6-5 with TRBJ2-7; 7 nucleotides agree with TRBD1. DNA of the CDR3: TGTGCCAGCAGTTACTCGGCAGGGGGCTACGAGCAGTACTTC. Amino acids: CASSYSAGGYEQYF.